The clone carrying this T cell receptor beta chain was recorded once. As yet, its antigen is unknown. This sample is part of a study of T cell responses to AZD1222 COVID-19 vaccine. Study results and limitations: Only five or six people who got AZD1222 tested seropositive at baseline. Possibly, clonal diversity was underestimated; donors were largely white British and included more females. The peak T cell response came first, and repertoires were sampled only after it. The span of vaccine-associated CD4 TCRs extended across spike, with dominance at 160-218 and 743-854.

Libraries were prepared by immunoSEQ multiplex PCR; TCRdb keeps only in-frame clonotypes and omits some of them. Altogether 180,000 or so clones are present, over 85% being singletons, with the ten largest covering 3% to 5%. Germline V gene data show CDR1 as KGHSY and CDR2 as FQNENV. CDR3 size: 16 residues. Trimming pared 3 bases from V and 3 bases from J, leaving 16 bases between. This TCR was recovered from an adult in good health. Sequencing used peripheral blood, obtained on day 0 of AZD1222 vaccination. The V and J genes are TRBV16 and TRBJ2-3; the D call may be TRBD1 or TRBD2 (7 bases each). Written as DNA, the CDR3 is TGTGCCAGCAGCCAGGATCGACAGGGAGGGACAGATACGCAGTATTTT. Its translation is CASSQDRQGGTDTQYF.